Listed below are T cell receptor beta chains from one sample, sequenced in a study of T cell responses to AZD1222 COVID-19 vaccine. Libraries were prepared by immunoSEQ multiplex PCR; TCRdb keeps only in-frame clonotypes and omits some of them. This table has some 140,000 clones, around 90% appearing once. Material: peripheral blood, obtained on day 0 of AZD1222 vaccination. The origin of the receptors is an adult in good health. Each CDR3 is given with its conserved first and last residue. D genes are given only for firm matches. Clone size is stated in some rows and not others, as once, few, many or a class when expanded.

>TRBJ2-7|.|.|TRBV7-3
CASSPLGGSGFFEQYF
TGTGCCAGCAGCCCCCTCGGTGGTAGCGGTTTTTTCGAGCAGTACTTC
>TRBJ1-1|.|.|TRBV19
CASSTTDVVDSRNTEAFF
TGTGCCAGTAGTACCACTGATGTGGTGGACAGCAGGAACACTGAAGCTTTCTTT
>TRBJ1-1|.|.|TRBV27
CASSALTRGRTEAFF
TGTGCCAGCAGTGCCCTGACACGGGGAAGGACTGAAGCTTTCTTT
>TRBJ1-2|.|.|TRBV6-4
CASSDRGDTNYGYTF
TGTGCCAGCAGTGACCGAGGGGACACTAACTATGGCTACACCTTC
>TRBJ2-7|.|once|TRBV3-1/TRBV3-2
CASSQELQGQTPYEQYF
TGTGCCAGCAGCCAAGAGTTGCAGGGGCAGACCCCCTACGAGCAGTACTTC
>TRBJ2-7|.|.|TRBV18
CASSRGSSPTPYEQYF
TGTGCCAGCTCACGTGGGTCTAGCCCAACACCCTACGAGCAGTACTTC
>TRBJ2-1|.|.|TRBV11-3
CASSFRGSYNEQFF
TGTGCCAGCAGCTTTCGGGGCTCCTACAATGAGCAGTTCTTC
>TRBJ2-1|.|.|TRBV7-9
CASSAALGAYNEQFF
TGTGCCAGCAGCGCGGCCCTGGGTGCCTACAATGAGCAGTTCTTC
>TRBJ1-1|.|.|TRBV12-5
CASGLVRAFF
TGTGCTAGTGGTTTGGTACGAGCTTTCTTT
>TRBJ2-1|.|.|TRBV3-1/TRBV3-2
CASSPPTSHGWEGDEQFF
TGTGCCAGCAGCCCACCCACCTCCCACGGGTGGGAGGGGGATGAGCAGTTCTTC
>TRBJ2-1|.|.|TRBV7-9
CASSRIFRGQHNEQFF
TGTGCCAGCAGCCGAATCTTCCGGGGGCAACACAATGAGCAGTTCTTC
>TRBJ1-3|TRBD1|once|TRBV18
CASSPPTGQGVSGNTIYF
TGTGCCAGCTCACCACCGACGGGACAGGGGGTCTCTGGAAACACCATATATTTT
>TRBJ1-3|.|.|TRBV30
CAWSYRQGPGNTIYF
TGTGCCTGGAGTTATCGGCAGGGACCTGGAAACACCATATATTTT
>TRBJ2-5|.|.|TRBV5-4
CASSTPTGPQETQYF
TGTGCCAGCAGCACCCCGACTGGCCCCCAAGAGACCCAGTACTTC
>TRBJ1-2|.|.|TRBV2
CASSEEGYGGRSVYGYTF
TGTGCCAGCAGTGAAGAGGGTTATGGGGGACGCTCAGTCTATGGCTACACCTTC
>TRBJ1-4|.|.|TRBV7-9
CASSRDLTGNEKLFF
TGTGCCAGCAGCCGCGATCTTACAGGGAATGAAAAACTGTTTTTT
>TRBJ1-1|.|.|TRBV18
CASSAGTLNTEAFF
TGTGCCAGCTCAGCCGGGACACTCAACACTGAAGCTTTCTTT
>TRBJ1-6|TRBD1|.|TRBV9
CASSVGTDYSPLHF
TGTGCCAGCAGCGTCGGGACAGATTACTCACCCCTCCACTTT
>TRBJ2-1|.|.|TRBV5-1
CASSLKYRGEQFF
TGCGCCAGCAGCTTGAAGTATCGCGGTGAGCAGTTCTTC
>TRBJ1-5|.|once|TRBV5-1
CASSLGGGVNQPQHF
TGCGCCAGCAGCTTGGGAGGGGGAGTCAATCAGCCCCAGCATTTT
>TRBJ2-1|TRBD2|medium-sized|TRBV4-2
CASSQGLGGDEQFF
TGTGCCAGCAGCCAAGGTCTCGGGGGGGATGAGCAGTTCTTC
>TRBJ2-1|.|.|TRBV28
CASSFRGEQFF
TGTGCCAGCAGTTTCCGGGGTGAGCAGTTCTTC
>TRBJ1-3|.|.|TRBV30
CAWSHEAGVSGNTIYF
TGTGCCTGGAGCCATGAAGCGGGGGTCTCTGGAAACACCATATATTTT
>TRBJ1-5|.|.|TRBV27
CASSNRGFNQPQHF
TGTGCCAGTTCCAATAGGGGTTTCAATCAGCCCCAGCATTTT
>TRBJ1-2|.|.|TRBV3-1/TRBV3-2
CASSPGLAEPYGYTF
TGTGCCAGCAGCCCCGGGTTGGCAGAGCCCTATGGCTACACCTTC
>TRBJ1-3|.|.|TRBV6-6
CASSSGVSGNTIYF
TGTGCCAGCAGTTCAGGAGTGTCTGGAAACACCATATATTTT
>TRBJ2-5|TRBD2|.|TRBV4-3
CASSQVAGDEETQYF
TGCGCCAGCAGCCAAGTGGCGGGAGATGAGGAGACCCAGTACTTC
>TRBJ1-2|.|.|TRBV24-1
CATRFKRGYTF
TGTGCCACCAGATTCAAGCGTGGCTACACCTTC
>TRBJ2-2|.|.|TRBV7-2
CASSFDSNTGELFF
TGTGCCAGCAGTTTCGACTCCAACACCGGGGAGCTGTTTTTT
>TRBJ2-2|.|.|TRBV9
CASSPSVAPGELFF
TGTGCCAGCAGCCCTAGCGTGGCCCCCGGGGAGCTGTTTTTT
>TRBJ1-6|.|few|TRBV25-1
CASNAAPYNSPLHF
TGTGCCAGCAACGCGGCGCCCTATAATTCACCCCTCCACTTT
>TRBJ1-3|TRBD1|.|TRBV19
CASSPPGQGRNTIYF
TGTGCCAGTAGTCCTCCGGGACAGGGAAGAAACACCATATATTTT
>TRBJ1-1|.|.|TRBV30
CAWSGESNLNTEAFF
TGTGCCTGGAGTGGGGAAAGTAACTTGAACACTGAAGCTTTCTTT
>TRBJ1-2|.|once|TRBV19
CASSPSEFLNYGYTF
TGTGCCAGTAGCCCCAGCGAATTTTTAAACTATGGCTACACCTTC
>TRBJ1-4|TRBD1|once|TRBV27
CASSSGTGGRDEKLFF
TGTGCCAGCAGTTCGGGGACAGGGGGCCGAGATGAAAAACTGTTTTTT
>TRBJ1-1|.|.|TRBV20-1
CSGGLNTEAFF
TGCAGTGGGGGGCTGAACACTGAAGCTTTCTTT
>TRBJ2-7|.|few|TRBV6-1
CASSENPGAVYEQYF
TGTGCCAGCAGTGAAAACCCGGGGGCGGTCTACGAGCAGTACTTC
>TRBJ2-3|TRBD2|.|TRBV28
CASSLWSLTSGRDTDTQYF
TGTGCCAGCAGTTTATGGTCGTTAACTAGCGGGAGGGATACAGATACGCAGTATTTT
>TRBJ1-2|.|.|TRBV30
CAWSERYYGYTF
TGTGCCTGGAGTGAACGGTACTATGGCTACACCTTC
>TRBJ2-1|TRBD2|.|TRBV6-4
CASSPTSGSGNEQFF
TGTGCCAGCAGTCCGACTAGCGGGAGCGGTAATGAGCAGTTCTTC
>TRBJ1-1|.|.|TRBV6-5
CASSSPTEMNTEAFF
TGTGCCAGCAGTTCCCCGACAGAAATGAACACTGAAGCTTTCTTT
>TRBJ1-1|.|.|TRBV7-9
CASSLVLGMNTEAFF
TGTGCCAGCAGCTTAGTTCTCGGCATGAACACTGAAGCTTTCTTT
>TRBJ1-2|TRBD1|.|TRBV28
CASSTIVDRNYGYTF
TGTGCCAGCAGTACTATAGTGGACAGGAATTATGGCTACACCTTC
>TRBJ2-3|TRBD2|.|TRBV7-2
CASNLALAGGTDTQYF
TGTGCCAGCAACTTAGCTCTAGCGGGGGGTACAGATACGCAGTATTTT
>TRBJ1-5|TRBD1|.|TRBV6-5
CASRTGMGSNQPQHF
TGTGCCAGCAGGACAGGGATGGGGAGCAATCAGCCCCAGCATTTT
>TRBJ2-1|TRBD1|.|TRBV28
CASIPNRRDRVGYEQFF
TGTGCCAGCATCCCAAACCGCCGGGACAGGGTAGGATATGAGCAGTTCTTC
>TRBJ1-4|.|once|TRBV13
CASVPRGSEKLFF
TGTGCCAGTGTCCCTCGTGGGTCTGAAAAACTGTTTTTT
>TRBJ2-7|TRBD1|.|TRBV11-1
CASRGQSFSYEQYF
TGTGCCAGCAGGGGACAGTCCTTCTCCTACGAGCAGTACTTC
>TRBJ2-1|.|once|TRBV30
CAWSRRRRYNEQFF
TGTGCCTGGAGTAGGCGGAGGCGCTACAATGAGCAGTTCTTC
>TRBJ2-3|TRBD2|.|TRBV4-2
CASSQESASGVTDTQYF
TGTGCCAGCAGCCAAGAGTCGGCTAGCGGGGTCACAGATACGCAGTATTTT
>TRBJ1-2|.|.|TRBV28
CASSLGGPNYGYTF
TGTGCCAGCAGTTTGGGGGGTCCTAACTATGGCTACACCTTC
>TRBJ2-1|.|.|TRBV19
CASSISREHEQFF
TGTGCCAGTAGTATTTCACGGGAGCATGAGCAGTTCTTC
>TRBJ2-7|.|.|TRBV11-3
CASSLGRASRKQYF
TGTGCCAGCAGCTTAGGACGGGCTAGCAGAAAGCAGTACTTC
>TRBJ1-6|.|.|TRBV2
CASRNAGRYNSPLHF
TGTGCCAGCAGGAATGCGGGCCGTTATAATTCACCCCTCCACTTT
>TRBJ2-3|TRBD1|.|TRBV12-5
CASGRGLDTDTQYF
TGTGCTAGTGGCAGGGGGCTCGACACAGATACGCAGTATTTT
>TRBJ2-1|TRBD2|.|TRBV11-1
CASSLLLAANEQFF
TGTGCCAGCAGCTTATTACTAGCGGCCAATGAGCAGTTCTTC
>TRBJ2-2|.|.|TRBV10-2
CASSESPDTGELFF
TGCGCCAGCAGTGAGTCACCCGACACCGGGGAGCTGTTTTTT
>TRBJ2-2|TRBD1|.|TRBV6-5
CASSPPRQGGGELFF
TGTGCCAGCAGTCCCCCAAGACAGGGCGGCGGGGAGCTGTTTTTT